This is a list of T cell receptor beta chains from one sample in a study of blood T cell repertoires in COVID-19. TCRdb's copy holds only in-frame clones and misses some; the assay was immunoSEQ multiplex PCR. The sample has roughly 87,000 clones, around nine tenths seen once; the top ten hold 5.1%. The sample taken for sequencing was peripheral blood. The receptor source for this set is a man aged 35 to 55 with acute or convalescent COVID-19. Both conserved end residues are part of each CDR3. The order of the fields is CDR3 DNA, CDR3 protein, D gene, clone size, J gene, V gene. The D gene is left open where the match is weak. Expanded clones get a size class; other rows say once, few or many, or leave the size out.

CDR3nt: TGTGCCAGCAGCTTCTTAGCGGCCGACAAAAACATTCAGTACTTC; CDR3aa: CASSFLAADKNIQYF; d_gene: NA; abundance: NA; j_gene: TRBJ2-4; v_gene: TRBV5-6
CDR3nt: TGTGCCAGCAGCTCCAGCGGGGGGTCCTACAATGAGCAGTTCTTC; CDR3aa: CASSSSGGSYNEQFF; d_gene: TRBD2; abundance: NA; j_gene: TRBJ2-1; v_gene: TRBV7-8
CDR3nt: TGCGCCAGCAGCATACCGGAGGACAGGACGAAAACCCCCTCTGGGGCCAACGTCCTGACTTTC; CDR3aa: CASSIPEDRTKTPSGANVLTF; d_gene: TRBD1; abundance: NA; j_gene: TRBJ2-6; v_gene: TRBV5-1
CDR3nt: TGCGCCAGTAGGGAGGGCCTGGAGGGTAGGCAGTTCTTC; CDR3aa: CASREGLEGRQFF; d_gene: TRBD2; abundance: once; j_gene: TRBJ2-1; v_gene: TRBV10-2
CDR3nt: TGTGCCAGCAGCTTGTATGGAGGGGAGAACAATGAGCAGTTCTTC; CDR3aa: CASSLYGGENNEQFF; d_gene: NA; abundance: NA; j_gene: TRBJ2-1; v_gene: TRBV7-2
CDR3nt: TGTGCCAGCTCCCCCCGGGGGTCAGATAATTCACCCCTCCACTTT; CDR3aa: CASSPRGSDNSPLHF; d_gene: NA; abundance: NA; j_gene: TRBJ1-6; v_gene: TRBV18
CDR3nt: TGTGCCAGTAGTATGAATCACCTCAACCGGGGCTATGGCTACACCTTC; CDR3aa: CASSMNHLNRGYGYTF; d_gene: NA; abundance: few; j_gene: TRBJ1-2; v_gene: TRBV19
CDR3nt: TGCGCCAGCAGCCAGCAAAAACAGGGGGCGAATACCCACGAGCAGTACTTC; CDR3aa: CASSQQKQGANTHEQYF; d_gene: TRBD1; abundance: NA; j_gene: TRBJ2-7; v_gene: TRBV4-3
CDR3nt: TGTGCCAGCAGCACTGGGGGGGACCCCAAAAACATTCAGTACTTC; CDR3aa: CASSTGGDPKNIQYF; d_gene: TRBD2; abundance: once; j_gene: TRBJ2-4; v_gene: TRBV2
CDR3nt: TGTGCCAGCAGGAGCCTAGCGACGCTTGAAGAGACCCAGTACTTC; CDR3aa: CASRSLATLEETQYF; d_gene: NA; abundance: NA; j_gene: TRBJ2-5; v_gene: TRBV6-5
CDR3nt: TGTGCCAGCAGTGAAGCGCCAGGACTAGCCAAAAACATTCAGTACTTC; CDR3aa: CASSEAPGLAKNIQYF; d_gene: NA; abundance: NA; j_gene: TRBJ2-4; v_gene: TRBV6-1
CDR3nt: TGTGCCAGCAGTTTTTCGGATGGCTACACCTTC; CDR3aa: CASSFSDGYTF; d_gene: NA; abundance: NA; j_gene: TRBJ1-2; v_gene: TRBV12-3/TRBV12-4
CDR3nt: TGTGCCAGCAGCGCGGCAAGCTACGAGCAGTACTTC; CDR3aa: CASSAASYEQYF; d_gene: NA; abundance: NA; j_gene: TRBJ2-7; v_gene: TRBV12-3/TRBV12-4
CDR3nt: TGCAGTGCTAGTATCTCTGAAGCTTTCTTT; CDR3aa: CSASISEAFF; d_gene: NA; abundance: NA; j_gene: TRBJ1-1; v_gene: TRBV20-1
CDR3nt: TGTGCCAGCAGCTTAGTCCCTCCCGGAAACACCATATATTTT; CDR3aa: CASSLVPPGNTIYF; d_gene: NA; abundance: NA; j_gene: TRBJ1-3; v_gene: TRBV7-9
CDR3nt: TGTGCCAGCAGCCAAGATTCAGGACAGGGGGCCTATGGCTACACCTTC; CDR3aa: CASSQDSGQGAYGYTF; d_gene: TRBD1; abundance: NA; j_gene: TRBJ1-2; v_gene: TRBV3-1/TRBV3-2
CDR3nt: TGTGCCAGTAGCCGGGGACAGGCCGTTGCCACTGAAGCTTTCTTT; CDR3aa: CASSRGQAVATEAFF; d_gene: TRBD1; abundance: NA; j_gene: TRBJ1-1; v_gene: TRBV19